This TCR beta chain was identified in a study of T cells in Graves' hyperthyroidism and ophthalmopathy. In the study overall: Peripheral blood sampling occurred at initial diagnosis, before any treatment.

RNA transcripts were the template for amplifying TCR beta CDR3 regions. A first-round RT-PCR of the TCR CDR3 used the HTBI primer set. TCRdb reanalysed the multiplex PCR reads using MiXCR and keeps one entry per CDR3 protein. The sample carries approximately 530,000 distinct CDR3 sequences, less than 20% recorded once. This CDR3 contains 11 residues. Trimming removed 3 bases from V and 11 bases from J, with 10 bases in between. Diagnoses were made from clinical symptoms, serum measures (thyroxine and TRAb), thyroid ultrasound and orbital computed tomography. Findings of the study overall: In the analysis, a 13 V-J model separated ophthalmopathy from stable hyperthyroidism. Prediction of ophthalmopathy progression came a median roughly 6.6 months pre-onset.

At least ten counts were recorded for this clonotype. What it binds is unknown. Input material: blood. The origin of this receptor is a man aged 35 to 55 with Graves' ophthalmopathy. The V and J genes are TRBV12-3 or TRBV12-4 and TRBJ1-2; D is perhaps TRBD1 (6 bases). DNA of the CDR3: TGTGCCAGCAGTTTGGGACATCGGTACACCTTC. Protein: CASSLGHRYTF.